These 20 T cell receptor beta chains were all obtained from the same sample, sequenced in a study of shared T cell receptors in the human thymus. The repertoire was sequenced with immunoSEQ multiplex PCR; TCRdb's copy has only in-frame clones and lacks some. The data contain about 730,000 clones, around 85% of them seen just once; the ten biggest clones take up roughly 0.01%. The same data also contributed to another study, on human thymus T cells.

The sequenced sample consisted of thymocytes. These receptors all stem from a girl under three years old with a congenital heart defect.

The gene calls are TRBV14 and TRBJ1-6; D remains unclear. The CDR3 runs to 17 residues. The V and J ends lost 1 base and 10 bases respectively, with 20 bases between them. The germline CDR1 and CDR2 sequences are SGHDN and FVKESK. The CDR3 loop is CASSQVWIRSGKSPLHF. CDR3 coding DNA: TGTGCCAGCAGCCAAGTGTGGATTCGATCGGGGAAATCACCCCTCCACTTT.

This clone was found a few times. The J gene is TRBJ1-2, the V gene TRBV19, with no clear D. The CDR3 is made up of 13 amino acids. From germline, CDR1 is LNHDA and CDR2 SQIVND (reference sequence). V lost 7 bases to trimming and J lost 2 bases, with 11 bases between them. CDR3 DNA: TGTGCCAGTACCCCTTATAAAAACTATGGCTACACCTTC. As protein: CASTPYKNYGYTF.

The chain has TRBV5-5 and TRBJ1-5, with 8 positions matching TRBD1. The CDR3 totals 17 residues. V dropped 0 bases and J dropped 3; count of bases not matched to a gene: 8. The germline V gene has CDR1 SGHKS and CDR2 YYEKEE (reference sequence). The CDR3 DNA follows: TGTGCCAGCAGCTTGGCCAAGGGCAGGGGGCTCAATCAGCCCCAGCATTTT. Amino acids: CASSLAKGRGLNQPQHF.

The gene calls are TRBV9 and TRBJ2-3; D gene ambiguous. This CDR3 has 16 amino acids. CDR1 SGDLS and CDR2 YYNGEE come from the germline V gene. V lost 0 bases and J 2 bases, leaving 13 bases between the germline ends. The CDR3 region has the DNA TGTGCCAGCAGCGTAGAGGAGTTCCCCGTCACAGATACGCAGTATTTT. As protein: CASSVEEFPVTDTQYF.

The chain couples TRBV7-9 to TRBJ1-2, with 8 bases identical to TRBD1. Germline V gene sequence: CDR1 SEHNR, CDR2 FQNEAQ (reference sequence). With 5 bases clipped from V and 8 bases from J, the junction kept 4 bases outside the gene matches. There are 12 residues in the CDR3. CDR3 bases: TGTGCCAGCAGCGTCGGACAGGGCGGCTACACCTTC. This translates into CASSVGQGGYTF.

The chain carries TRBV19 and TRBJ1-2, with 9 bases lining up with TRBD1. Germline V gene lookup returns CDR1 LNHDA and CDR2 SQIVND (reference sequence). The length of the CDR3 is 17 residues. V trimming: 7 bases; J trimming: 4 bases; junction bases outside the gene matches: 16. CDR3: CASTGTGYKVRPYGYTF. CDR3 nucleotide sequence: TGTGCCAGTACGGGGACAGGGTATAAGGTTCGTCCCTATGGCTACACCTTC.

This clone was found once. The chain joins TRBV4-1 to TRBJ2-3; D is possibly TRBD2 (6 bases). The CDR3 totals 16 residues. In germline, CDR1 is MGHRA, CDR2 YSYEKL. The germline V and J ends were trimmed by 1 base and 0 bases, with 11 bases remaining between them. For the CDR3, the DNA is TGCGCCAGCAGCCAAGTGGGCGGGGCTAGCACAGATACGCAGTATTTT. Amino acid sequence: CASSQVGGASTDTQYF.

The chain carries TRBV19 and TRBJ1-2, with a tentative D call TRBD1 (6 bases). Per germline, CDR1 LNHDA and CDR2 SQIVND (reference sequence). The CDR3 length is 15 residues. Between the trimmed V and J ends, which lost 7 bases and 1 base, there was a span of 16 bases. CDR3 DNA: TGTGCCAGTACCCTCCCAGGGGACCTTAACTATGGCTACACCTTC. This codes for CASTLPGDLNYGYTF.

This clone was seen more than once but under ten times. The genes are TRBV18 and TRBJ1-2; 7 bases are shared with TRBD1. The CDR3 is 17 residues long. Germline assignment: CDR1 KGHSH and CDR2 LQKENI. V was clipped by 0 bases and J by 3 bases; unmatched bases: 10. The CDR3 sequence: CASSPPSGLRGDYGYTF. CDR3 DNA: TGTGCCAGCTCACCACCCAGTGGACTCAGGGGGGACTATGGCTACACCTTC.

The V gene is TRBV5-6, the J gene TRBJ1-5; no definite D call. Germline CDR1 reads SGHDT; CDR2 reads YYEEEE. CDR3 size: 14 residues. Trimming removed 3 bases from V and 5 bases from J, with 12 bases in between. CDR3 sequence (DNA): TGTGCCAGCAGCTCAGGTGGCAGAGATCAGCCCCAGCATTTT. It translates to CASSSGGRDQPQHF.

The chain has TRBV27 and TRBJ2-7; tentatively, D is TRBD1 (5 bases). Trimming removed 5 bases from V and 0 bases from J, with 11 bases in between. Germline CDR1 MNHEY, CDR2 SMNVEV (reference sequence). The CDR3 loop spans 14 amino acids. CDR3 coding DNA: TGTGCCAGCAGTGCTACGGACACCTCCTACGAGCAGTACTTC. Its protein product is CASSATDTSYEQYF.

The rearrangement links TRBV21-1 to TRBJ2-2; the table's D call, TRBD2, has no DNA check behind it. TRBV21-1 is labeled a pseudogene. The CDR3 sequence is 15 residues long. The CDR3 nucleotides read TGTGCCAGCAGCAAAGGGAGCGGGTACACCGGGGAGCTGTTTTTT. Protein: CASSKGSGYTGELFF.

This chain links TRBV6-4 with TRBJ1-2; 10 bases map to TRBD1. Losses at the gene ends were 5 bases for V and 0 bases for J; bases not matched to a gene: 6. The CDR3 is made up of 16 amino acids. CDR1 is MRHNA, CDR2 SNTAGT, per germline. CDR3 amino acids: CASSPGTGDANYGYTF. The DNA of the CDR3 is TGTGCCAGCAGTCCCGGGACAGGGGATGCTAACTATGGCTACACCTTC.

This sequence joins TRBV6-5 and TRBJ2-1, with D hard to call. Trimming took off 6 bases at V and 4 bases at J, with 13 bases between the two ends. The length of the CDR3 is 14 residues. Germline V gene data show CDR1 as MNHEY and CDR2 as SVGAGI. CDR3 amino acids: CASSSPSYYNEQFF. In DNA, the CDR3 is TGTGCCAGCAGCTCCCCCTCCTATTACAATGAGCAGTTCTTC.

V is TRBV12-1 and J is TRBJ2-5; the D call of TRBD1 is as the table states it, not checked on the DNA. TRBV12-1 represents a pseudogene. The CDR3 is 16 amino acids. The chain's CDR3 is CAIPGEEQGAWETQYF. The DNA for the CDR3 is TGTGCCATCCCCGGCGAGGAACAGGGGGCATGGGAGACCCAGTACTTC.

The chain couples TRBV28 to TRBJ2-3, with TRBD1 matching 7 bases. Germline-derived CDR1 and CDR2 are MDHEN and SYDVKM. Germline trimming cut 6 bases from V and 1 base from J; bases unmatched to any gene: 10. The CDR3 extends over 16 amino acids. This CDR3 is CASRPKGALGTDTQYF. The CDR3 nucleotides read TGTGCCAGCAGGCCAAAGGGGGCACTTGGCACAGATACGCAGTATTTT.

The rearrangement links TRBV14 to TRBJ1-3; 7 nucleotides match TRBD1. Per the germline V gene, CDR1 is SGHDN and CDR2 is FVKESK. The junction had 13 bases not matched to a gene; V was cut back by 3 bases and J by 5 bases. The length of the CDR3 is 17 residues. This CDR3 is CASSQTLPTGRRNTIYF. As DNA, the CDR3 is TGTGCCAGCAGCCAGACTCTACCGACAGGGCGGAGAAACACCATATATTTT.

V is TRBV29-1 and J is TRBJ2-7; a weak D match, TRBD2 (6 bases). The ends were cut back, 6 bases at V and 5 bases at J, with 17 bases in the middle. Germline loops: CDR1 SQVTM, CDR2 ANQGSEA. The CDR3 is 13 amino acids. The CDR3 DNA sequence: TGCAGCGTCTCCCCAGGGACTCGACACGAGCAGTACTTC. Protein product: CSVSPGTRHEQYF.

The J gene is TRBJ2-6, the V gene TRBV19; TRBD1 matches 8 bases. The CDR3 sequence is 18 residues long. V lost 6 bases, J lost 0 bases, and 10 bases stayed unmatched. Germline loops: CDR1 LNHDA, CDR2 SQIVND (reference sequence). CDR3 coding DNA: TGTGCCAGTAGGGCGAGGGACAGGCATTACTCTGGGGCCAACGTCCTGACTTTC. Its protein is CASRARDRHYSGANVLTF.

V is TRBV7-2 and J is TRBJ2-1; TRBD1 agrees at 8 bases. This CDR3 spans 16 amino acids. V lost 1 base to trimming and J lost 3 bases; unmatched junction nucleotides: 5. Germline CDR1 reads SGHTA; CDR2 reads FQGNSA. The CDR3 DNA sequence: TGTGCCAGCAGCTTAGAAGGACAGGGAGTCTACAATGAGCAGTTCTTC. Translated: CASSLEGQGVYNEQFF. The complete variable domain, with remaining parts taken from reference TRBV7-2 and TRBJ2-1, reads GAGVSQSPSNKVTEKGKDVELRCDPISGHTALYWYRQSLGQGLEFLIYFQGNSAPDKSGLPSDRFSAERTGGSVSTLTIQRTQQEDSAVYLCASSLEGQGVYNEQFFGPGTRLTVL.